This TCR beta chain appears in the sequencing data of a study of cytomegalovirus exposure and HLA in healthy donors (TCRdb year 2017). General notes on the study: In an earlier analysis of approximately 640 of the donors, 250 to 350 Gb of sequence data and approximately 100 million unique TCR beta sequences from roughly 200 million T cells were reported. The study combined high-throughput TCR immunosequencing, statistical association of individual TCRs with disease status, and machine learning to predict cytomegalovirus infection status. Approximately 300 gigabases of sequencing data and 70 million to 95 million unique TCR sequences made up an early release that covered fewer than 650 HLA-typed donors. The study was designed to test whether signatures of past pathogen exposure could be identified by cataloging public T cell receptors. Rather than using new phenotypic data, the later analysis identified candidate immune exposures from TCR beta sequences and from how often those sequences occurred across donors. Besides the first cohort of roughly 700 subjects, a separate validation cohort made up of over a hundred different subjects was used. An earlier analysis of around 540 of the donors applied high-throughput TCR beta sequencing to assess whether each TCR beta V gene segment acted as functional or pseudogenic. Donor age, sex, ethnicity and CMV serostatus were compiled alongside the repertoire data. Using immunosequencing, the study profiled T cell repertoires from about 610 subjects and related those repertoires to cytomegalovirus serostatus. The number of typed donors differed by locus: roughly 620-640 for A, B, C, DRB1 and DQB1; 500 to 550 for DQA1; approximately 600 for DPA1; and approximately 450 for DPB1. Several DR-DQ haplotypes were treated as single units for association and clustering because of strong linkage in the cohort. Among some 400 genotyped donors of the cohort, an average of approximately 200,000 unique TCR beta nucleotide sequences was sequenced per donor, of which about 20% were non-productive. To study patterns of TCR occurrence, a later analysis re-analyzed previously published TCR beta repertoires from under 750 donors and added high-resolution HLA genotyping. The genetic ancestry cluster associated with self-reported Caucasian donors included about 84% of the approximately 400 genotyped donors. Genome-wide SNP genotypes for about 65% of the roughly 670 donors were used in a later genetic analysis, which treated that subset as a discovery cohort. Every repertoire in the discovery cohort had been generated on one and the same sequencing platform. HLA typing covered class I and class II loci at four-digit resolution. Results the study describes overall, beyond this receptor: In a later analysis, the rate of TCR association differed among HLA loci, with DRB1 alleles having the most associated TCRs and HLA-C alleles having the fewest. Only TCR beta chains were sequenced in this cohort, and the absence of alpha or paired-chain data limited detectable features. Sequencing depth was assumed to be roughly uniform across donors in the presence/absence analyses, though that assumption may not hold. According to the authors, the approach could potentially be generalized to other disease states and immunological phenotypes. A further reported finding was that TCR beta sequences accurately predicted the HLA-A and HLA-B alleles for most subjects in the first cohort. The only immune exposure information available for the cohort was CMV serostatus. The classifier was reported to diagnose cytomegalovirus status with high specificity and sensitivity in both the original cohort and the validation cohort. In an earlier analysis of more than 500 of the donors, most TCR beta V segments appeared in productive rearrangements about 87% or about 30% of the time, broadly matching IMGT annotations. V-gene and J-gene trimming of TCR beta chains was associated with a missense DCLRE1C variant in a later genetic analysis, and the association was replicated in an independent cohort. A few of the identified cytomegalovirus-associated TCR beta chains were confirmed in vitro to be specific for cytomegalovirus antigens. Correlated functional status among segregating V segments might be attributable to linkage disequilibrium, but an unknown experimental factor could not be ruled out. While some public TCRs were present in many individuals, most TCR sequences turned up only very rarely across donors. The study gave a list of about 170 TCR beta chains associated with cytomegalovirus. When HLA alleles, especially DR and DQ, strongly co-occurred, TCR associations were difficult to assign to individual alleles. Several of the top co-occurrence clusters appeared to be linked to parvovirus B19, influenza, CMV and Epstein-Barr virus, according to a later analysis. In a later genetic analysis, fewer N-insertions in productive TCRs were reported among donors in an Asian-associated ancestry cluster than the approximately 710-donor mean. At a false discovery rate of 0.05, a later analysis linked 16,951 TCR beta sequences to specific HLA alleles. The sequencing pipeline was judged likely to have produced a cluster of highly shared sequence variants as a technical artifact. Most CMV-associated TCR beta chains appeared to be HLA-restricted in a later analysis, and the HLA associations seemed to be driven largely by CMV exposure. In a later analysis, HLA-associated TCR beta chains were found to be more clonally expanded and to have lower generation probabilities than equally common non-associated chains. Some IMGT-functional V segments, including TRBV6-2 and TRBV6-3, could not be distinguished by the 87-base-pair reads and were therefore excluded. Because some donors lacked HLA typing at each locus, the association tests relied only on the typed subset. Because counts were too low, some 17 rarely observed V segments, including chromosome 9 orphons, were excluded from the earlier analysis of about 500 of the donors.

Measured from the cysteine to the phenylalanine, the CDR3 is 13 residues long. Kept here is only the CDR3 DNA, which spans 39 bases and is read in frame from base 1. V gives up 5 bases and J gives up 3 bases, and the segment between their germline ends measures 11 bases. CDR1 and CDR2 (SGHTA, FQGNSA) derive from the germline V gene. The cohort was made up of approximately 670 healthy bone marrow donors. All cohort members were sampled while nominally healthy, although unrecorded immune exposures were likely present. The donor tested CMV seronegative and was one of the 352 seronegative cohort members. Each donor provided a peripheral blood sample, and peripheral blood mononuclear cells were used for TCR beta sequencing. The Qiagen DNeasy Blood Extraction Kit was used to extract genomic DNA from the blood cell samples. This clone appeared a few times. Its recognized antigen is unknown. Per-base qualities were not stored, and no clone one base away is much larger.

Receptor libraries were prepared by the immunoSEQ multiplex PCR assay. For the multiplex PCR, a mixture combining 60 forward primers for TCR Vbeta segments and 13 reverse primers for TCR Jbeta segments was used. The CDR3 region of rearranged TCR beta genes was amplified from genomic DNA with a multiplex PCR assay. Amplified TCR beta libraries were sequenced as 87-base-pair reads on the Illumina HiSeq System. As for the authors' bioinformatics: Across the 700 or so repertoires, a later analysis counted tens of millions of unique TCR beta chains, 9.5 million to 12 million of which were shared by at least two donors. Raw reads were error-corrected and collapsed into unique sequences with a nearest-neighbor algorithm that merged closely related sequences to remove PCR and sequencing errors. Alignment of CDR3 sequences to IMGT reference sequences was used to assign V, D and J gene segments. For a sequence to be retained, a match of at least six nucleotides was required to both a V gene segment and a J gene segment. Rearrangements were classified as productive when the CDR3 lacked stop codons and remained in frame with V and J, and all other rearrangements were classified as non-productive. Following IMGT convention, CDR3 was defined as the stretch from the second conserved V-encoded cysteine up to the conserved J-encoded phenylalanine. Sequences without an unambiguous match to a single V gene segment were excluded from the earlier analysis of 450 to 750 of the donors. In an earlier analysis of approximately 560 of the donors, a V segment was called functional when productive rearrangements were above 56.7%, and segregating when the standard deviation between donors exceeded 5%. A statistical classification framework was developed to diagnose cytomegalovirus status using the catalog of TCR beta chain sequences. A later analysis assigned V and J genes by comparing TCR nucleotide sequences with IMGT/GENE-DB human TR gene sequences. In a later analysis, CDR3 sequences and most-parsimonious VDJ recombination scenarios were assigned using the TCRdist pipeline. A later analysis defined each TCR beta chain by its CDR3 amino acid sequence plus V-gene family, and excluded reads lacking a unique V-gene family. To address suspected cross-contamination and a sequencing artifact, a later analysis removed over 500 highly shared, low-generation-probability nucleotide sequences. In a later analysis, a clonal expansion index for each public chain was calculated from normalized within-repertoire ranks of inferred template counts. A later analysis computed generation probabilities with a VDJ recombination model fitted to out-of-frame rearrangements, and checked the results against IGoR. In a later analysis, TCR-TCR, TCR-HLA and TCR-CMV co-occurrence was scored with hypergeometric tests, and a repertoire-size bias correction was applied to TCR pairs. A later analysis estimated false discovery rates by permuting HLA or CMV assignments 20 times. A later analysis grouped co-occurring TCRs with DBSCAN, adding TCRdist sequence similarity when clustering within HLA-allele-positive subsets. Co-occurrence clustering excluded repertoires with fewer than 30,000 or more than 120,000 public chains, plus five with anomalous nucleotide sharing. As stored in TCRdb, this immuneACCESS dataset retains in-frame rearrangements with V and J assigned. A fraction of the clones does not appear; measured against another copy, unresolved V genes explain less than half of the discrepancy, and the remainder lacks a known reason. Clone size and the V and J calls come from that table; the DNA yielded D and trimming. The sample profile shows approximately 150,000 clones; approximately 68% of them were found once. The ten largest make up over 2% of the sample.

The material sequenced was PBMCs. The chain is assembled from TRBV7-2 and TRBJ2-7, and perhaps TRBD2 as D gene, on 5 matching bases. The origin of this receptor is a man between 35 and 55 years old in good health and CMV-seronegative. The DNA sequence is TGTGCCAGCAGCACCCGGACTGGCTACGAGCAGTACTTC. It encodes CASSTRTGYEQYF. With the portions outside the CDR3 filled from the reference TRBV7-2 and TRBJ2-7 genes, the complete variable region becomes GAGVSQSPSNKVTEKGKDVELRCDPISGHTALYWYRQSLGQGLEFLIYFQGNSAPDKSGLPSDRFSAERTGGSVSTLTIQRTQQEDSAVYLCASSTRTGYEQYFGPGTRLTVT.